This T cell receptor (beta chain) was identified during a study of blood T cell repertoires in COVID-19 (dated by TCRdb to the early 2020s). Looking at the study overall: Samples from collaborators originated in the United States, Italy and Spain and spanned both the acute and convalescent phases of COVID-19. Samples came from the ongoing ImmuneRACE study (first 160 participants) plus 1,254 subjects from 6 global collaborators. Sample metadata almost always included a de-identified subject ID, COVID-19 status, age in years and sex. The dataset comprised deeply sampled blood TCRbeta repertoires from subjects exposed to, actively infected with, or recovered from COVID-19. A freely available public database, intended as a resource for researchers studying the immune response to SARS-CoV-2, is where the repertoires were released. The material from the prospective study consisted of cDNA or gDNA derived from T cells, B-cell-depleted T cells, or PBMCs. Where available, HLA class I and class II types were obtained from metadata supplied by the sample provider rather than from assay-based typing. General study outcomes and caveats: How much clinical and demographic metadata was included differed by source and by participant, and the metadata was provided uncurated.

About this clone itself: Its recognized antigen is unknown. No base qualities exist here, and no much larger clone lies one base off it.

Collaborating institutions collected whole blood in K2EDTA tubes following their own protocols. For TCRbeta analysis, collaborator samples were shipped as frozen whole blood, as isolated PBMCs, or as DNA extracted from either sample type. TCRbeta CDR3 regions were amplified from genomic DNA by means of the immunoSEQ Assay, a bias-controlled multiplex PCR. In the authors' own workflow: The number of nucleated cells in each sample was estimated from the amplification of reference gene primers within the assay. To quantify the absolute abundance of each unique TCRbeta CDR3 rearrangement, sequence reads were collapsed and filtered. For each sample, productive Simpson clonality was calculated by taking the square root of Simpson's diversity index across productive rearrangements. Drawn from immuneACCESS, this table holds only the in-frame rearrangements with V and J called that TCRdb kept. Clones are partly lost; checked studies trace under half to an unresolved V gene and leave the rest unexplained. V and J calls and clone size are copied from that table; D and trimming were computed from the DNA. This sample lists around 77,000 clones; 91% were detected once. The top ten constitute 4.8% of the sample.

This clonotype was sampled from a woman aged 60-75 years with active COVID-19. Input material: peripheral blood.

The base sequence is TGTGCCAGCAGCCTAGACAGGGACGAAGCTTTCTTT. This gives the protein CASSLDRDEAFF. The sequence links TRBV7-8 to TRBJ1-1; a stretch of 7 junction bases matches TRBD1. The CDR3 sequence holds 12 residues, the cysteine and phenylalanine included. CDR3 DNA is the only sequence kept; it has 36 bases, read in frame from the first base. As encoded in the germline V gene, CDR1 is SGHVS while CDR2 is FQNEAQ. The V end gives up 5 bases and the J end 8 bases, leaving 5 bases in the junction not matched to a gene.